One and the same sample provided the 14 T cell receptor beta chains below, sequenced in a study of OX40 agonist ivuxolimab in advanced cancers. The repertoire was sequenced with immunoSEQ multiplex PCR; TCRdb's copy has only in-frame clones and lacks some. Counted here are tens of thousands of clones, roughly 90% occurring once; the ten biggest clones make up more than 8%. The sequences come from CD4+ or CD8+ T cells sorted from blood, collected in a trial of the OX40 agonist ivuxolimab. The source is an adult with an advanced solid tumor such as melanoma, head and neck, liver or kidney cancer.

This chain links TRBV11-1 with TRBJ2-1; 9 nucleotides match TRBD2. There are 14 residues in the CDR3. CDR1 and CDR2 from the germline V gene are SGHAT and FQDESV (reference sequence). V trimming: 5 bases; J trimming: 4 bases; junction bases outside the gene matches: 3. For the CDR3, the DNA is TGTGCCAGCAGCAGGACTAGCGTGTACAATGAGCAGTTCTTC. Protein: CASSRTSVYNEQFF. Filled out from reference TRBV11-1 and TRBJ2-1, the complete variable domain reads EAEVAQSPRYKITEKSQAVAFWCDPISGHATLYWYRQILGQGPELLVQFQDESVVDDSQLPKDRFSAERLKGVDSTLKIQPAELGDSAMYLCASSRTSVYNEQFFGPGTRLTVL.

The chain couples TRBV2 to TRBJ2-1; D tentatively reads TRBD1 or TRBD2 (6 bases each). The CDR3 length is 16 residues. Trimming cost V 1 base and J 8 bases, with 18 bases left between them. Germline V gene data show CDR1 as SNHLY and CDR2 as FYNNEI. CDR3 in amino acids: CASSEEKGGWGDEQFF. As DNA, the CDR3 is TGTGCCAGCAGTGAAGAAAAGGGGGGCTGGGGCGATGAGCAGTTCTTC.

CDR3 sequence: CASSPSGGTDTQYF. Here the CDR3 DNA reads TGCGCCAGCAGCCCTAGCGGAGGCACAGATACGCAGTATTTT. The chain has TRBV5-1 and TRBJ2-3; 7 nucleotides agree with TRBD2. The CDR3 sequence is 14 residues long. After removal of 4 bases from V and 1 base from J, the junction contained 3 bases not matched to a gene. Germline loops: CDR1 SGHRS, CDR2 YFSETQ.

The chain has TRBV5-4 and TRBJ1-1; no clear D gene. The CDR3 length is 14 residues. Trimming shortened V by 0 bases and J by 0 bases, and 6 bases separated the two germline ends. Germline CDR1 and CDR2: SGHNT and YYREEE (reference sequence). CDR3 amino acids: CASSLDGMNTEAFF. The CDR3 DNA reads TGTGCCAGCAGCTTGGACGGCATGAACACTGAAGCTTTCTTT.

This chain joins TRBV19 and TRBJ1-5; 7 positions agree with TRBD1. Trimming cost V 8 bases and J 6 bases; bases outside gene matches: 10. Germline V gene sequence: CDR1 LNHDA, CDR2 SQIVND (reference sequence). The CDR3 sequence is 14 residues long. CDR3 bases: TGTGCCAGTTCCCAAGGGGGCAAAGGTCAGCCCCAGCATTTT. Encoded protein: CASSQGGKGQPQHF.

The chain carries TRBV28 and TRBJ2-2; D call uncertain. Between the trimmed V and J ends, which lost 3 bases and 6 bases, there was a span of 5 bases. The germline V gene has CDR1 MDHEN and CDR2 SYDVKM. CDR3 length equals 12 residues. The CDR3 DNA reads TGTGCCAGCAGTTTCTCGGCCGGGGAGCTGTTTTTT. Its translation: CASSFSAGELFF.

The chain couples TRBV28 to TRBJ1-6; no definite D call. This CDR3 spans 15 amino acids. The V and J ends lost 8 bases and 7 bases respectively, with 18 bases between them. Germline lookup yields CDR1 MDHEN and CDR2 SYDVKM. The CDR3 sequence: CASAVPPLDNSPLHF. CDR3 sequence (DNA): TGTGCCAGCGCCGTACCACCCCTGGACAATTCACCCCTCCACTTT. Supplemented by reference TRBV28 and TRBJ1-6, the full variable domain reads DVKVTQSSRYLVKRTGEKVFLECVQDMDHENMFWYRQDPGLGLRLIYFSYDVKMKEKGDIPEGYSVSREKKERFSLILESASTNQTSMYLCASAVPPLDNSPLHFGNGTRLTVT.

This clone was picked up a small number of times. The chain employs TRBV9 and TRBJ2-7, with 7 bases fitting TRBD2. Germline trimming cut 4 bases from V and 4 bases from J; bases unmatched to any gene: 8. CDR1 and CDR2 (germline): SGDLS, YYNGEE. The CDR3 extends over 14 amino acids. The chain's CDR3 is CASSPRAGRYEQYF. The CDR3 DNA reads as TGTGCCAGCAGCCCTCGAGCGGGAAGGTACGAGCAGTACTTC.

The chain has TRBV6-1 and TRBJ2-3, with 7 bases identical to TRBD1. After removal of 8 bases from V and 3 bases from J, the junction contained 11 bases not matched to a gene. There are 15 residues in the CDR3. Germline CDR1 and CDR2: MNHNS and SASEGT. CDR3 nucleotides: TGTGCCAGCTTCCCAGAGACAGGGAAGACAGATACGCAGTATTTT. Protein sequence: CASFPETGKTDTQYF.

This clone came up once. This rearrangement joins TRBV18 to TRBJ2-7, with D uncertain. This CDR3 contains 12 residues. V lost 3 bases to trimming and J lost 2 bases, with 5 bases between them. CDR1 is KGHSH, CDR2 LQKENI, per germline. The CDR3 region has the DNA TGTGCCAGCTCACCCAACACCTACGAGCAGTACTTC. Translation: CASSPNTYEQYF.

V is TRBV5-1 and J is TRBJ2-7; D might be TRBD1 (5 bases). Germline V gives CDR1 SGHRS, CDR2 YFSETQ. This CDR3 contains 14 residues. Trimming pared 0 bases from V and 6 bases from J, leaving 13 bases between. DNA of the CDR3: TGCGCCAGCAGCTTGGATTCCTCAGGGTTCGAGCAGTACTTC. Its translation: CASSLDSSGFEQYF.

This clone has a single count. This chain connects TRBV2 to TRBJ2-3, with D tentatively TRBD2 (7 bases). The CDR3 is 14 residues long. V lost 6 bases and J lost 5, with 15 bases in between. Germline CDR1 is SNHLY and CDR2 is FYNNEI. CDR3 protein: CASRGLGGLDTQYF. The CDR3 DNA reads as TGTGCCAGCAGGGGGCTGGGGGGGCTAGATACGCAGTATTTT.

V and J are TRBV4-2 and TRBJ2-7, with 7 bases lining up with TRBD1. This CDR3 spans 18 amino acids. Germline trimming cut 0 bases from V and 4 bases from J; bases unmatched to any gene: 15. Per the germline V gene, CDR1 is LGHNA and CDR2 is YNFKEQ. CDR3 coding DNA: TGTGCCAGCAGCCAAGAACGCCGGACTTCGGGACAGTGGTACGAGCAGTACTTC. Protein: CASSQERRTSGQWYEQYF.

This clone was observed a handful of times. The CDR3 DNA reads as TGCGCCAGCAGCCCAGCCCCGGGACAGGGCAATCAGCCCCAGCATTTT. Its protein is CASSPAPGQGNQPQHF. The chain uses TRBV4-1 and TRBJ1-5; TRBD1 matches 8 bases. The CDR3 has 16 amino acids. V was clipped by 4 bases and J by 2 bases; unmatched bases: 7. Germline CDR1 reads MGHRA; CDR2 reads YSYEKL.